This entry lists 29 T cell receptor beta chains sequenced from one sample in a study of cytomegalovirus exposure and HLA in healthy donors. With 60 Vbeta and 13 Jbeta primers, the PCR was carried out. Data came from immunoSEQ multiplex PCR; TCRdb stores just in-frame clones and leaves some out. Of 150,000 to 200,000 clones listed, approximately 83% are singletons. Sequencing was performed on PBMCs. Receptors were obtained from a young man in good health and CMV-seropositive.

The V gene is TRBV18, the J gene TRBJ2-1; the D is unclear. Trimming cost V 6 bases and J 9 bases, with 9 bases left between them. Germline V gene sequence: CDR1 KGHSH, CDR2 LQKENI. The length of the CDR3 is 11 residues. The CDR3 sequence: CASSSPGEQFF. Here the CDR3 DNA reads TGTGCCAGCTCTTCCCCGGGTGAGCAGTTCTTC.

The chain couples TRBV5-5 to TRBJ2-5, with 13 bases identical to TRBD2. V was pared by 3 bases and J by 3 bases, with 2 bases of the junction left unmatched. The CDR3 loop spans 15 amino acids. Germline lookup yields CDR1 SGHKS and CDR2 YYEKEE (reference sequence). The chain's CDR3 is CASSSGLAGKETQYF. The DNA for the CDR3 is TGTGCCAGCAGCTCGGGACTAGCGGGGAAAGAGACCCAGTACTTC.

This clone was detected only a few times. CDR3 nucleotide sequence: TGTGCCAGCAGCAAAGAAGCAGAAGCTTTCTTT. Translation: CASSKEAEAFF. The chain uses TRBV21-1 and TRBJ1-1. TRBV21-1 is a pseudogene. This CDR3 is 11 amino acids long.

This clone has only a few counts. The V and J genes are TRBV5-1 and TRBJ1-3; D ambiguous. Deletions cut 0 bases from V and 0 bases from J, with 7 bases between. CDR3 size: 15 residues. CDR1 SGHRS and CDR2 YFSETQ come from the germline V gene. The CDR3 DNA follows: TGCGCCAGCAGCTTGGCCCCGGTCTCTGGAAACACCATATATTTT. This sequence encodes CASSLAPVSGNTIYF.

This clone was recorded a few times. The chain links TRBV7-9 to TRBJ1-1, with a tentative D call TRBD1 (6 bases). Germline assignment: CDR1 SEHNR and CDR2 FQNEAQ (reference sequence). The CDR3 runs 13 residues. V was shortened by 1 base and J by 8 bases, with 11 bases between the two germline ends. CDR3 nucleotides: TGTGCCAGCAGCTTAGGCACAGGGCGAGAAGCTTTCTTT. This gives the protein CASSLGTGREAFF.

The rearrangement links TRBV7-2 to TRBJ2-7; TRBD2 is a possible D gene (6 bases). CDR1 and CDR2 from the germline V gene are SGHTA and FQGNSA. Trimming left V 3 bases short and J 2 bases short, with 11 bases between. The CDR3 has 14 residues. The CDR3 DNA reads as TGTGCCAGCAGCTTGGGGACTTATACCTACGAGCAGTACTTC. This gives the protein CASSLGTYTYEQYF.

The rearrangement joins TRBV30 to TRBJ1-1, with D possibly being TRBD1 (5 bases). The CDR3 contains 16 residues. Germline V gene sequence: CDR1 GTSNPN, CDR2 SVGIG (reference sequence). Between the trimmed V and J ends, which lost 0 bases and 1 base, there was a span of 15 bases. In DNA form, the CDR3 reads TGTGCCTGGAGTGTACGGGGGGGAACCTCGAACACTGAAGCTTTCTTT. Translating gives CAWSVRGGTSNTEAFF.

The J gene is TRBJ2-2, the V gene TRBV21-1; the D call TRBD1 from the table was never checked on the DNA. TRBV21-1 is a listed pseudogene. CDR3 length: 16 amino acids. CDR3 DNA sequence: TGTGCCAGCAGCAAAGAGGGGGGACAGGGCACCGGGGAGCTGTTTTTT. Its translation is CASSKEGGQGTGELFF.

This clone is a singleton in its sample. V and J are TRBV27 and TRBJ2-5, with TRBD1 matching over 9 bases. The CDR3 is 15 residues long. CDR1 and CDR2 from the germline V gene are MNHEY and SMNVEV (reference sequence). V lost 6 bases and J lost 11; bases outside the gene matches: 16. The CDR3 loop reads CASSQQRPTGGEQYF. The CDR3 DNA is TGTGCCAGCAGCCAACAAAGACCGACAGGGGGTGAGCAGTACTTC.

This clone was counted a single time. This chain connects TRBV5-1 to TRBJ2-1; the match to TRBD2 covers 13 bases. There are 16 residues in the CDR3. V dropped 4 bases and J dropped 10; count of bases not matched to a gene: 11. Germline values: CDR1 SGHRS, CDR2 YFSETQ. The chain's CDR3 is CASSAELAGGPREQFF. The CDR3 nucleotides are TGCGCCAGCAGCGCGGAACTAGCGGGGGGGCCGAGGGAGCAGTTCTTC.

A single count supports this clone. V usage is TRBV29-1 and J usage is TRBJ2-5; TRBD2 matches at 8 bases. The CDR3 totals 15 residues. V trimming: 2 bases; J trimming: 4 bases; junction bases outside the gene matches: 9. Germline-derived CDR1 and CDR2 are SQVTM and ANQGSEA. The CDR3 DNA is TGCAGCGTTGAAATGGCGGGGGGACCGGGAGAGACCCAGTACTTC. It yields the protein CSVEMAGGPGETQYF.

This chain connects TRBV25-1 to TRBJ2-3; D is possibly TRBD2 (6 bases). CDR3 length equals 14 residues. CDR1 and CDR2 (germline): MGHDK, SYGVNS. V lost 5 bases and J lost 0, with 9 bases in between. The CDR3 DNA follows: TGTGCCAGCAGTTGGGGAGGAAGCACAGATACGCAGTATTTT. Translated: CASSWGGSTDTQYF.

The gene calls are TRBV25-1 and TRBJ2-7, with D hard to call. Germline-derived CDR1 and CDR2 are MGHDK and SYGVNS. This CDR3 comprises 12 residues. The V end lost 3 bases, the J end lost 4 bases, and 7 bases lay between the germline ends. CDR3 coding DNA: TGTGCCAGCAGTGATTCCCAATACGAGCAGTACTTC. Translating it yields CASSDSQYEQYF.

The V gene is TRBV7-8, the J gene TRBJ1-4; tentative D call: TRBD1 (6 bases). V was clipped by 5 bases and J by 8 bases, with 15 bases between them. Germline CDR1 is SGHVS and CDR2 is FQNEAQ. This CDR3 region has 14 residues. CDR3 sequence (DNA): TGTGCCAGCAGCCCCGACAGGTCTCGAGAAAAACTGTTTTTT. This codes for CASSPDRSREKLFF.

The rearrangement links TRBV6-5 to TRBJ1-2; tentatively, D is TRBD1 (6 bases). The V gene's germline CDR1 is MNHEY and CDR2 SVGAGI. The CDR3 sequence is 15 residues long. Trimming took 2 bases from V and 6 from J, leaving 16 bases between them. The CDR3 DNA sequence: TGTGCCAGCAGTTACCAGACAGGCTTCCGCGATGGCTACACCTTC. Residues: CASSYQTGFRDGYTF.

For the CDR3, the DNA is TGTGCCAGCAGTTACGGGAGCGGGGGTTTCTACGAGCAGTACTTC. Translated, it gives CASSYGSGGFYEQYF. This rearrangement joins TRBV6-5 to TRBJ2-7; 8 nucleotides line up with TRBD2. The CDR3 has 15 residues. V lost 2 bases, J lost 3 bases, and 6 bases stayed unmatched. Germline lookup yields CDR1 MNHEY and CDR2 SVGAGI.

The V call is TRBV19, the J call TRBJ1-4; TRBD1 might be the D (5 bases). V lost 3 bases, J lost 7 bases, and 15 bases lay in between. Germline-derived CDR1 and CDR2 are LNHDA and SQIVND (reference sequence). The CDR3 length is 15 residues. The CDR3 is CASSIPRKRGEKLFF. CDR3 bases: TGTGCCAGTAGTATTCCCCGAAAAAGGGGTGAAAAACTGTTTTTT.

This clone was detected a few times. This CDR3 is CASAGSPYEQYF. The CDR3 DNA sequence: TGCGCCAGCGCAGGGTCCCCCTACGAGCAGTACTTC. The gene calls are TRBV10-1 and TRBJ2-7; a possible D gene is TRBD1 (5 bases). Trimming shortened V by 8 bases and J by 2 bases, and 10 bases separated the two germline ends. CDR3 length equals 12 residues. CDR1 WNHNN and CDR2 SYGVQD come from the germline V gene (reference sequence).

This clone was detected only a few times. The chain couples TRBV6-1 to TRBJ1-1, with D unresolved. The V gene's germline CDR1 is MNHNS and CDR2 SASEGT. The CDR3 is 16 amino acids. With 4 bases removed from V and 1 base from J, the gap between germline ends came to 16 bases. This chain's CDR3 is CASSASGGRPNTEAFF. The CDR3 nucleotides read TGTGCCAGCAGTGCATCGGGTGGCAGACCGAACACTGAAGCTTTCTTT.

The chain joins TRBV30 to TRBJ1-4, with D unresolved. V gave up 1 base and J gave up 10 bases, with 19 bases separating them. The CDR3 spans 15 residues. Germline CDR1 is GTSNPN and CDR2 is SVGIG (reference sequence). CDR3 region: CAWSAAGKRGGKLFF. The DNA for the CDR3 is TGTGCCTGGAGTGCGGCGGGAAAGCGGGGTGGAAAACTGTTTTTT.

The CDR3 sequence is CASSLGQYQETQYF. The CDR3 nucleotides read TGTGCCAGCAGCTTAGGACAGTACCAAGAGACCCAGTACTTC. This chain uses TRBV7-9 with TRBJ2-5; tentative D call: TRBD1 (5 bases). The V gene lost 1 base and the J gene lost 0 bases, with 6 bases spanning the gap. The V gene's germline CDR1 is SEHNR and CDR2 FQNEAQ (reference sequence). The CDR3 runs 14 residues.

The V call is TRBV19, the J call TRBJ2-3; D possibly corresponds to TRBD2 (6 bases). The CDR3 consists of 14 residues. V lost 3 bases, J lost 4 bases, and 11 bases lay in between. CDR1 is LNHDA, CDR2 SQIVND, per germline (reference sequence). Here the CDR3 reads CASSMSGTADTQYF. CDR3 in DNA: TGTGCCAGTAGTATGTCCGGGACTGCAGATACGCAGTATTTT.

V is TRBV5-1 and J is TRBJ1-6, with D tentatively TRBD1 (6 bases). From germline, CDR1 is SGHRS and CDR2 YFSETQ. The CDR3 totals 15 residues. The V gene lost 4 bases and the J gene lost 7 bases, with 15 bases spanning the gap. The CDR3 is CASSPGDSGNSPLHF. DNA for the CDR3: TGCGCCAGCAGCCCAGGGGATTCGGGGAATTCACCCCTCCACTTT.

V and J are TRBV5-1 and TRBJ2-7; no clear D gene. Trimming shortened V by 1 base and J by 4 bases, and 15 bases separated the two germline ends. CDR3 length: 15 amino acids. The V gene's germline CDR1 is SGHRS and CDR2 YFSETQ. CDR3 region: CASSLSVAADYEQYF. In DNA form, the CDR3 reads TGCGCCAGCAGCTTGTCTGTCGCGGCGGATTACGAGCAGTACTTC.

This clone was seen only once. The rearrangement uses TRBV14 and TRBJ2-1; 14 bases fit TRBD2. The CDR3 spans 15 residues. Germline CDR1 and CDR2: SGHDN and FVKESK. Unmatched junction bases numbered 5, after V lost 4 bases and J lost 9 bases. The chain's CDR3 is CASSLTSGGAVEQFF. CDR3 DNA sequence: TGTGCCAGCAGCCTGACTAGCGGGGGGGCGGTTGAGCAGTTCTTC.

The CDR3 loop is CASSPYLRVPGETQYF. For the CDR3, the DNA is TGTGCCAGCAGCCCATATTTACGGGTCCCCGGGGAGACCCAGTACTTC. This rearrangement joins TRBV11-2 to TRBJ2-5; D uncertain. This CDR3 has 16 amino acids. CDR1 is SGHAT, CDR2 FQNNGV, per germline. Deletions cut 5 bases from V and 5 bases from J, with 21 bases between.

This clone was seen just once. The chain combines TRBV7-3 with TRBJ2-3; TRBD2 matches at 13 bases. V lost 4 bases and J lost 6; bases outside the gene matches: 7. CDR1 and CDR2 (germline): SGHTA, FQGTGA. The CDR3 extends over 16 amino acids. The CDR3 spells CASSSMTSGGFDTQYF. The CDR3 DNA is TGTGCCAGCAGCTCGATGACTAGCGGGGGGTTTGATACGCAGTATTTT.

This clone was observed a few times. This chain uses TRBV7-9 with TRBJ1-1; a possible D gene is TRBD1 (5 bases). V was shortened by 0 bases and J by 12 bases, with 20 bases between the two germline ends. Per germline, CDR1 SEHNR and CDR2 FQNEAQ (reference sequence). CDR3 length: 15 residues. In DNA, the CDR3 is TGTGCCAGCAGCTTAGCTCTTCTCCTTCAGGGTATAACTTTCTTT. Translated: CASSLALLLQGITFF.

This chain connects TRBV6-1 to TRBJ2-5, with 7 bases fitting TRBD1. J gave up 5 bases and V 4 bases, and 13 bases lay outside the gene matches. Per germline, CDR1 MNHNS and CDR2 SASEGT. The CDR3 is 16 amino acids. This CDR3 reads CASSGLGTAERETQYF. The CDR3 DNA sequence: TGTGCCAGCAGTGGTCTCGGGACAGCGGAGAGGGAGACCCAGTACTTC.